Listed below are T cell receptor beta chains from one sample, sequenced in a study of blood T cell repertoires in COVID-19. Some clones are missing from TCRdb's copy, which holds only in-frame ones; the method was immunoSEQ multiplex PCR. The sample yields about 330,000 clones, approximately 87% seen once. The sequenced sample consisted of PBMCs or T cells enriched from blood (not recorded which). These receptors were taken from a woman aged 25 to 45 who had recovered from COVID-19. The CDR3 runs from the conserved cysteine through the conserved F or W. D genes are given only for firm matches. Expanded clones are given a class, and other clones once, few, many or no size at all.

d_call: TRBD1; v_call: TRBV28; clone_size: -; j_call: TRBJ1-1; cdr3_nt: TGTGCCAGCAGGGGGACAGCTACCGAAAAAGCTTTCTTT; cdr3_aa: CASRGTATEKAFF
d_call: -; v_call: TRBV7-2; clone_size: -; j_call: TRBJ1-2; cdr3_nt: TGTGCCAGCAGCTTAGAACAGGACAACTATGGCTACACCTTC; cdr3_aa: CASSLEQDNYGYTF
d_call: -; v_call: TRBV7-2; clone_size: -; j_call: TRBJ2-4; cdr3_nt: TGTGCCAGCAGCTTAGCGGGGGGGCTCCTAAACATTCAGTACTTC; cdr3_aa: CASSLAGGLLNIQYF
d_call: -; v_call: TRBV11-3; clone_size: -; j_call: TRBJ1-6; cdr3_nt: TGTGCCAGCAGCTTAGATTCAGGAGGCAACCTCCACTTT; cdr3_aa: CASSLDSGGNLHF
d_call: -; v_call: TRBV4-1; clone_size: few; j_call: TRBJ1-3; cdr3_nt: TGCGCCAGCAGCCAAGACGGTGTATCTGGAAACACCATATATTTT; cdr3_aa: CASSQDGVSGNTIYF
d_call: -; v_call: TRBV28; clone_size: once; j_call: TRBJ1-4; cdr3_nt: TGTGCCAGCAACACGGGAACTAATGAAAAACTGTTTTTT; cdr3_aa: CASNTGTNEKLFF
d_call: -; v_call: TRBV11-2; clone_size: -; j_call: TRBJ1-2; cdr3_nt: TGTGCCAGCAGCTCCCCCGGGGGGGTTGGCTACACCTTC; cdr3_aa: CASSSPGGVGYTF
d_call: TRBD2; v_call: TRBV19; clone_size: -; j_call: TRBJ2-5; cdr3_nt: TGTGCCAGTAGACTAGCGGGCGTGGAACCACAAGAGACCCAGTACTTC; cdr3_aa: CASRLAGVEPQETQYF
d_call: TRBD1; v_call: TRBV30; clone_size: -; j_call: TRBJ1-1; cdr3_nt: TGTGCCTGGAGTGTAGGGACAGGCCCTCTTATGAACACTGAAGCTTTCTTT; cdr3_aa: CAWSVGTGPLMNTEAFF
d_call: TRBD1; v_call: TRBV24-1; clone_size: medium-sized; j_call: TRBJ2-5; cdr3_nt: TGTGCCACCAGTGCTCAGGGGGAGTGGGAGACCCAGTACTTC; cdr3_aa: CATSAQGEWETQYF
d_call: -; v_call: TRBV19; clone_size: -; j_call: TRBJ1-5; cdr3_nt: TGTGCCAGTTCGTATAGCAATCAGCCCCAGCATTTT; cdr3_aa: CASSYSNQPQHF
d_call: -; v_call: TRBV7-2; clone_size: -; j_call: TRBJ2-2; cdr3_nt: TGTGCCAGCAGCCCCGGGACTCATTGGGCCGGGGAGCTGTTTTTT; cdr3_aa: CASSPGTHWAGELFF
d_call: -; v_call: TRBV5-1; clone_size: -; j_call: TRBJ1-1; cdr3_nt: TGCGCCAGCAGCAAGGCAGGGCGCCCAGGAGAGACTGAAGCTTTCTTT; cdr3_aa: CASSKAGRPGETEAFF
d_call: -; v_call: TRBV28; clone_size: -; j_call: TRBJ1-1; cdr3_nt: TGTGCCAGCAGTTTATTCGTATACACTGAAGCTTTCTTT; cdr3_aa: CASSLFVYTEAFF
d_call: TRBD1; v_call: TRBV9; clone_size: -; j_call: TRBJ1-6; cdr3_nt: TGTGCCAGCAGCGCGACAGGGTTTAGTTCACCCCTCCACTTT; cdr3_aa: CASSATGFSSPLHF
d_call: -; v_call: TRBV29-1; clone_size: few; j_call: TRBJ1-1; cdr3_nt: TGCAGCGTTGAACCGGCGGGACGGGAGAACACTGAAGCTTTCTTT; cdr3_aa: CSVEPAGRENTEAFF
d_call: TRBD2; v_call: TRBV2; clone_size: -; j_call: TRBJ2-1; cdr3_nt: TGTGCCAGCCAGGCTAGCGGGGTGGGATACAATGAGCAGTTCTTC; cdr3_aa: CASQASGVGYNEQFF
d_call: -; v_call: TRBV3-1/TRBV3-2; clone_size: once; j_call: TRBJ1-1; cdr3_nt: TGTGCCAGCAGCCAAGGGGGCTTCTGGGGGGTGGCTGAAGCTTTCTTT; cdr3_aa: CASSQGGFWGVAEAFF
d_call: TRBD2; v_call: TRBV10-3; clone_size: -; j_call: TRBJ2-3; cdr3_nt: TGTGCCATCAGTGAGTCGATTAGCGGGGGGCCGATAGATACGCAGTATTTT; cdr3_aa: CAISESISGGPIDTQYF
d_call: -; v_call: TRBV21-1; clone_size: -; j_call: TRBJ2-2; cdr3_nt: TGTGCCAGCAGGTTGACATCAGCCGGGGAGCTGTTTTTT; cdr3_aa: CASRLTSAGELFF
d_call: TRBD1; v_call: TRBV11-2; clone_size: -; j_call: TRBJ2-1; cdr3_nt: TGTGCCAGCAGCACCCGGACAGGGGGTTACAATGAGCAGTTCTTC; cdr3_aa: CASSTRTGGYNEQFF
d_call: -; v_call: TRBV10-1; clone_size: once; j_call: TRBJ2-3; cdr3_nt: TGCGCCAGCAGTTCACCCGAGCAGGATGGCACAGATACGCAGTATTTT; cdr3_aa: CASSSPEQDGTDTQYF
d_call: -; v_call: TRBV5-1; clone_size: -; j_call: TRBJ1-3; cdr3_nt: TGCGCCAGCAGCACTCAGGGTGACTCTGGAAACACCATATATTTT; cdr3_aa: CASSTQGDSGNTIYF
d_call: TRBD2; v_call: TRBV19; clone_size: -; j_call: TRBJ2-2; cdr3_nt: TGTGCCAGTAGTATCGGGGGGGCCGGGGAGCTGTTTTTT; cdr3_aa: CASSIGGAGELFF
d_call: -; v_call: TRBV12-5; clone_size: -; j_call: TRBJ2-2; cdr3_nt: TGTGCTAGTGTTATGACCGGGGAGCTGTTTTTT; cdr3_aa: CASVMTGELFF
d_call: TRBD2; v_call: TRBV5-1; clone_size: few; j_call: TRBJ2-3; cdr3_nt: TGCGCCAGCAGATCCCGGGGGGACCGCACAGATACGCAGTATTTT; cdr3_aa: CASRSRGDRTDTQYF
d_call: TRBD1; v_call: TRBV6-2/TRBV6-3; clone_size: -; j_call: TRBJ1-2; cdr3_nt: TGTGCCAGCAGTTACGATGCGGGGACAGGGGCGTATGGCTACACCTTC; cdr3_aa: CASSYDAGTGAYGYTF
d_call: TRBD1; v_call: TRBV5-1; clone_size: -; j_call: TRBJ1-2; cdr3_nt: TGCGCCAGCAGCTTGGCCATCGGCAGGGGGATCTATGGCTACACCTTC; cdr3_aa: CASSLAIGRGIYGYTF
d_call: -; v_call: TRBV4-3; clone_size: once; j_call: TRBJ1-6; cdr3_nt: TGCGCCAGCAGCCAAGAGACACAGGGAGTGGAGTCACCCCTCCACTTT; cdr3_aa: CASSQETQGVESPLHF
d_call: -; v_call: TRBV28; clone_size: -; j_call: TRBJ2-5; cdr3_nt: TGTGCCAGCCATCTGGAGGGGGGGATGCAAGAGACCCAGTACTTC; cdr3_aa: CASHLEGGMQETQYF
d_call: TRBD1; v_call: TRBV7-9; clone_size: -; j_call: TRBJ2-7; cdr3_nt: TGTGCCAGCAGCTCCCGGGACAGGGGGCCCTACGAGCAGTACTTC; cdr3_aa: CASSSRDRGPYEQYF
d_call: TRBD1; v_call: TRBV7-8; clone_size: once; j_call: TRBJ1-4; cdr3_nt: TGTGCCAGCAGGCCGGGACAGGGGTTCTTTAGAGATGAAAAACTGTTTTTT; cdr3_aa: CASRPGQGFFRDEKLFF
d_call: -; v_call: TRBV6-5; clone_size: -; j_call: TRBJ1-1; cdr3_nt: TGTGCCAGCAGTTTCAGGGGTCAGAACACTGAAGCTTTCTTT; cdr3_aa: CASSFRGQNTEAFF
d_call: TRBD1; v_call: TRBV28; clone_size: -; j_call: TRBJ1-2; cdr3_nt: TGTGCCAGCAGTTCGCCCGGGACAGGGAAGGGGCTGGGGGGCTACACCTTC; cdr3_aa: CASSSPGTGKGLGGYTF
d_call: -; v_call: TRBV7-3; clone_size: -; j_call: TRBJ1-6; cdr3_nt: TGTGCCAGCAGAGTACGCGGGAACATTAATTCACCCCTCCACTTT; cdr3_aa: CASRVRGNINSPLHF
d_call: -; v_call: TRBV2; clone_size: -; j_call: TRBJ1-1; cdr3_nt: TGTGGCACGCCGGTGAACACTGAAGCTTTCTTT; cdr3_aa: CGTPVNTEAFF
d_call: TRBD1; v_call: TRBV30; clone_size: few; j_call: TRBJ1-3; cdr3_nt: TGTGCCTGGACGGAGGGGGCCACCATATATTTT; cdr3_aa: CAWTEGATIYF
d_call: -; v_call: TRBV28; clone_size: once; j_call: TRBJ1-2; cdr3_nt: TGTGCCAGCAACCCGGGGGGCCCCTACACCTTC; cdr3_aa: CASNPGGPYTF
d_call: -; v_call: TRBV30; clone_size: once; j_call: TRBJ1-5; cdr3_nt: TGTGCCTGGAGTGACAGGGTTAATCAGCCCCAGCATTTT; cdr3_aa: CAWSDRVNQPQHF
d_call: TRBD1; v_call: TRBV9; clone_size: -; j_call: TRBJ2-6; cdr3_nt: TGTGCCAGCAGCCCGAGGACAGGGTCTGGGGCCAACGTCCTGACTTTC; cdr3_aa: CASSPRTGSGANVLTF
d_call: -; v_call: TRBV9; clone_size: -; j_call: TRBJ2-5; cdr3_nt: TGTGCCTCCGGGGGGCAGGGCCAAGAGACCCAGTACTTC; cdr3_aa: CASGGQGQETQYF
d_call: TRBD1; v_call: TRBV28; clone_size: -; j_call: TRBJ1-5; cdr3_nt: TGTGCCAGCAGTTTGACAGGGGAGCCGGGTCAGCCCCAGCATTTT; cdr3_aa: CASSLTGEPGQPQHF
d_call: TRBD1; v_call: TRBV11-2; clone_size: once; j_call: TRBJ2-5; cdr3_nt: TGTGCCAGCAGCCCCAGGACAGGGTGGGAGACCCAGTACTTC; cdr3_aa: CASSPRTGWETQYF
d_call: -; v_call: TRBV5-5; clone_size: -; j_call: TRBJ2-3; cdr3_nt: TGTGCCAGCAGCGTAGGACTCGAACTCACAGATACGCAGTATTTT; cdr3_aa: CASSVGLELTDTQYF
d_call: TRBD1; v_call: TRBV6-2/TRBV6-3; clone_size: -; j_call: TRBJ2-2; cdr3_nt: TGTGCCAGCAGTATAACAGGGGGGACCACCGGGGAGCTGTTTTTT; cdr3_aa: CASSITGGTTGELFF
d_call: -; v_call: TRBV27; clone_size: -; j_call: TRBJ2-3; cdr3_nt: TGTGCCAGCCGACAGTTTAGCACAGATACGCAGTATTTT; cdr3_aa: CASRQFSTDTQYF
d_call: -; v_call: TRBV11-2; clone_size: -; j_call: TRBJ1-3; cdr3_nt: TGTGCCAGCAGCCCAGGGGCAGGGTTAGGTGGAAACACCATATATTTT; cdr3_aa: CASSPGAGLGGNTIYF
d_call: TRBD2; v_call: TRBV7-9; clone_size: -; j_call: TRBJ2-1; cdr3_nt: TGTGCCAGCAGCTGGACTAGCGGGGGCCACAATGAGCAGTTCTTC; cdr3_aa: CASSWTSGGHNEQFF
d_call: -; v_call: TRBV11-2; clone_size: once; j_call: TRBJ2-2; cdr3_nt: TGTGCCAGCAGCTTAAGGCAGGGCGGCGCCGGGGAGCTGTTTTTT; cdr3_aa: CASSLRQGGAGELFF
d_call: -; v_call: TRBV2; clone_size: once; j_call: TRBJ1-2; cdr3_nt: TGTGCCAGCAGCCCAACAGGGTTGGGGGACTATGGCTACACCTTC; cdr3_aa: CASSPTGLGDYGYTF
d_call: TRBD1; v_call: TRBV7-2; clone_size: -; j_call: TRBJ1-5; cdr3_nt: TGTGCCAGCAGCCCCGTTTCGAGACAGGGAGGTCAGCCCCAGCATTTT; cdr3_aa: CASSPVSRQGGQPQHF
d_call: TRBD1; v_call: TRBV5-1; clone_size: -; j_call: TRBJ1-6; cdr3_nt: TGCGCCAGCAGGCCGGGAAAGGGGGCTGATAATTCACCCCTCCACTTT; cdr3_aa: CASRPGKGADNSPLHF